Each of the 27 T cell receptor beta chains below was sequenced from the same sample in a study of T cells after yellow fever vaccination. MiXCR was run by TCRdb on the 5' RACE reads, yielding one entry per CDR3 protein. The top ten hold around 19% of the sample, which has 400,000 or so distinct CDR3 sequences, around a tenth seen once. The material was PBMCs, obtained on the day of the first yellow fever vaccination. These receptors were obtained from a man in his late teens or twenties who received the YFV17D yellow fever vaccine.

This clonotype was picked up a small number of times. The rearrangement joins TRBV9 to TRBJ1-6, with TRBD1 as a possible D gene (6 bases). This CDR3 is 15 amino acids long. Trimming shortened V by 0 bases and J by 10 bases, and 14 bases separated the two germline ends. The germline gives CDR1 SGDLS, CDR2 YYNGEE. The CDR3 DNA sequence: TGTGCCAGCAGCGTAGAGGGGGGTTATCAATCACCCCTCCACTTT. Its translation: CASSVEGGYQSPLHF.

In nucleotides, the CDR3 is TGCAGTGCCATGACAGTTCCCTATGGCTACACCTTC. It is translated as CSAMTVPYGYTF. The chain couples TRBV20-1 to TRBJ1-2, with D tentatively TRBD1 (5 bases). Germline V gene data show CDR1 as DFQATT and CDR2 as SNEGSKA (reference sequence). The CDR3 extends over 12 amino acids. Between the trimmed V and J ends, which lost 6 bases and 4 bases, there was a span of 12 bases.

In this sample, this clonotype turned up a few times. V gene TRBV27 combines with J gene TRBJ2-2, with D unresolved. V was clipped by 2 bases and J by 7 bases, with 8 bases between them. The CDR3 runs to 13 residues. CDR1 MNHEY and CDR2 SMNVEV come from the germline V gene (reference sequence). The CDR3 reads CASSLRPIGELFF. The CDR3 region has the DNA TGTGCCAGCAGTTTACGACCGATCGGGGAGCTGTTTTTT.

The gene calls are TRBV19 and TRBJ2-2, with a possible D match to TRBD2 (6 bases). Germline assignment: CDR1 LNHDA and CDR2 SQIVND (reference sequence). Trimming left V 9 bases short and J 2 bases short, with 16 bases between. The CDR3 consists of 15 residues. The CDR3 DNA reads TGTGCCAGCCATACGGGAGCTCTAAACACCGGGGAGCTGTTTTTT. Its translation: CASHTGALNTGELFF.

This clonotype has just a few counts. The chain employs TRBV11-2 and TRBJ1-3; D is uncertain. V was shortened by 6 bases and J by 2 bases, with 14 bases between the two germline ends. From germline, CDR1 is SGHAT and CDR2 FQNNGV. This CDR3 comprises 15 residues. DNA for the CDR3: TGTGCCAGCAGGGTTGGCCGGGAGACTGGAAACACCATATATTTT. This encodes CASRVGRETGNTIYF.

This clonotype was detected only a few times. The chain couples TRBV20-1 to TRBJ2-7; D might be TRBD1 (6 bases). The CDR3 consists of 11 residues. V was clipped by 6 bases and J by 6 bases, with 12 bases between them. CDR1 and CDR2 from the germline V gene are DFQATT and SNEGSKA (reference sequence). DNA of the CDR3: TGCAGTGCCCGGAGAGGGGGCGAGCAGTACGTC. Translation gives CSARRGGEQYV.

Written as DNA, the CDR3 is TGTGCCAGCAGCCAAGGGACTAGCGGGGTGCAACTACATACGCAGTATTTT. It is translated as CASSQGTSGVQLHTQYF. V is TRBV4-2 and J is TRBJ2-3; TRBD2 agrees at 12 bases. Germline V CDR1 and CDR2: LGHNA, YNFKEQ. Trimming at V came to 1 base and at J to 7 bases, leaving 9 bases not matched to a gene. The CDR3 runs 17 residues.

The chain couples TRBV15 to TRBJ2-3, with D possibly TRBD2 on 6 matching bases. Trimming removed 2 bases from V and 8 bases from J, with 20 bases in between. CDR1 and CDR2 (germline): LNHNV, YYDKDF (reference sequence). The length of the CDR3 is 16 residues. The chain's CDR3 is CATSRSGGWIRGTQYF. CDR3 DNA: TGTGCCACCAGCAGATCCGGGGGTTGGATTCGTGGTACGCAGTATTTT.

The chain employs TRBV2 and TRBJ2-1, with TRBD2 matching over 14 bases. V was pared by 2 bases and J by 4 bases, with 10 bases of the junction left unmatched. The CDR3 has 19 residues. Looked up from germline, CDR1 is SNHLY and CDR2 is FYNNEI. The DNA for the CDR3 is TGTGCCAGCAGTGAACGGACTAGCGGGGGGCCCGACCCTTACAATGAGCAGTTCTTC. Translated: CASSERTSGGPDPYNEQFF.

The chain combines TRBV19 with TRBJ1-3, with a weak D call TRBD1 (6 bases). Germline CDR1 and CDR2: LNHDA and SQIVND (reference sequence). The V and J ends lost 5 bases and 7 bases respectively, with 18 bases between them. This CDR3 contains 15 residues. CDR3 sequence reads: CASSFRTAGRNTIYF. CDR3 sequence (DNA): TGTGCCAGTAGTTTCAGGACAGCTGGCCGTAACACCATATATTTT.

This rearrangement joins TRBV7-3 to TRBJ2-3; no definite D call. CDR1 is SGHTA and CDR2 is FQGTGA in the germline V gene. The CDR3 is 16 amino acids. V was shortened by 1 base and J by 6 bases, with 17 bases between the two germline ends. The CDR3 DNA sequence: TGTGCCAGCAGCTTAATGGCTAGTATGGGTTGGGATACGCAGTATTTT. It translates to CASSLMASMGWDTQYF.

The chain uses TRBV18 and TRBJ1-1; possibly TRBD1 for D (6 bases). V lost 2 bases and J lost 4, with 14 bases in between. The CDR3 totals 15 residues. Germline lookup yields CDR1 KGHSH and CDR2 LQKENI. The CDR3 DNA reads as TGTGCCAGCTCACCAGAAAGGCAGGGGACCACTGAAGCTTTCTTT. Amino acids: CASSPERQGTTEAFF.

This clonotype was seen repeatedly, ten times or more. The chain couples TRBV20-1 to TRBJ1-6; 7 nucleotides match TRBD1. The CDR3 totals 14 residues. Unmatched junction bases numbered 5, after V lost 0 bases and J lost 9 bases. Per the germline V gene, CDR1 is DFQATT and CDR2 is SNEGSKA (reference sequence). CDR3 in DNA: TGCAGTGCTAGAGATGACAGGGAGGCTTCACCCCTCCACTTT. Encoded protein: CSARDDREASPLHF.

This clonotype was found a few times. V and J are TRBV18 and TRBJ2-5; D gene uncertain. The V end lost 1 base, the J end lost 5 bases, and 5 bases lay between the germline ends. Germline-derived CDR1 and CDR2 are KGHSH and LQKENI. The CDR3 extends over 12 amino acids. CDR3 coding DNA: TGTGCCAGCTCACCACGGTGGGAGACCCAGTACTTC. Protein product: CASSPRWETQYF.

The chain carries TRBV4-2 and TRBJ2-5; the match to TRBD2 covers 8 bases. V gave up 5 bases and J gave up 5 bases; unmatched junction bases: 7. The V gene's germline CDR1 is LGHNA and CDR2 YNFKEQ. The CDR3 sequence is 14 residues long. The CDR3 loop reads CASSARGGGETQYF. CDR3 bases: TGTGCCAGCAGCGCCCGGGGGGGCGGCGAGACCCAGTACTTC.

This clonotype was counted a few times. This clone may be a read error of a much larger clone one base away. The gene calls are TRBV27 and TRBJ2-1; TRBD2 matches 11 bases. CDR1 and CDR2 (germline): MNHEY, SMNVEV (reference sequence). V shed 5 bases and J 7 bases; nucleotides not matched to a gene: 10. The CDR3 runs 16 residues. CDR3 coding DNA: TGTGCCAGCAGTCTAACATCGACTAGCGGGGCAAATGAGCAGTTCTTC. Its translation: CASSLTSTSGANEQFF.

The chain has TRBV10-3 and TRBJ1-1; D uncertain. V was clipped by 4 bases and J by 2 bases, with 8 bases between them. CDR3 length equals 13 residues. The germline V gene has CDR1 ENHRY and CDR2 SYGVKD. CDR3 region: CAISAEGNTEAFF. The CDR3 DNA reads TGTGCCATCAGTGCTGAGGGAAACACTGAAGCTTTCTTT.

The chain has TRBV7-2 and TRBJ1-1; 9 bases line up with TRBD1. The germline V gene has CDR1 SGHTA and CDR2 FQGNSA. V gave up 4 bases and J gave up 7 bases; unmatched junction bases: 1. The CDR3 is 12 amino acids. The CDR3 DNA follows: TGTGCCAGCAGCTCGGGACAGGGTGAAGCTTTCTTT. The encoded protein is CASSSGQGEAFF.

This clonotype came up a few times. The chain carries TRBV18 and TRBJ1-3; perhaps TRBD1 as D (6 bases). V was clipped by 7 bases and J by 0 bases, with 13 bases between them. Germline values: CDR1 KGHSH, CDR2 LQKENI. CDR3 length: 15 amino acids. The CDR3 reads CASFRDTASGNTIYF. DNA of the CDR3: TGTGCCAGCTTCCGGGACACAGCCTCTGGAAACACCATATATTTT.

The chain combines TRBV20-1 with TRBJ2-7, with a possible D match to TRBD1 (6 bases). The CDR3 extends over 12 amino acids. V shed 5 bases and J shed 1 base, with 9 bases lying between them. Looked up from germline, CDR1 is DFQATT and CDR2 is SNEGSKA (reference sequence). The CDR3 protein is CSASDRSYEQYF. For the CDR3, the DNA is TGCAGTGCTTCGGACAGATCCTACGAGCAGTACTTC.

This clonotype turned up a few times. This chain connects TRBV12-3 or TRBV12-4 to TRBJ2-5; 12 bases are a match to TRBD2. This CDR3 is 17 amino acids long. Trimming removed 1 base from V and 4 bases from J; junction bases left unmatched: 7. The CDR3 DNA sequence: TGTGCCAGCAGTTTAGGGGCTAGCGGGGGGGCCCCAGAGACCCAGTACTTC. Residues: CASSLGASGGAPETQYF.

The sample holds a few counts of this clonotype. This sequence joins TRBV4-2 and TRBJ2-1; D not resolved. The CDR3 sequence is 14 residues long. Germline V gene sequence: CDR1 LGHNA, CDR2 YNFKEQ. Trimming shortened V by 5 bases and J by 2 bases, and 10 bases separated the two germline ends. DNA of the CDR3: TGTGCCAGCAGCTCCGCAACAACCTACAATGAGCAGTTCTTC. Protein: CASSSATTYNEQFF.

The table lists this clonotype with a few counts. The chain links TRBV7-2 to TRBJ2-5; unclear D gene. The CDR3 is 14 amino acids. Trimming shortened V by 5 bases and J by 3 bases, and 13 bases separated the two germline ends. From germline, CDR1 is SGHTA and CDR2 FQGNSA. The CDR3 nucleotides read TGTGCCAGCAGCCCGATCGTCACCAAAGAGACCCAGTACTTC. Protein: CASSPIVTKETQYF.

V usage is TRBV6-5 and J usage is TRBJ2-1, with D possibly matching TRBD1 (6 bases). Germline V gene data show CDR1 as MNHEY and CDR2 as SVGAGI. V was pared by 0 bases and J by 5 bases, with 17 bases between. The CDR3 is 17 residues long. CDR3 in amino acids: CASSYSINTGLNNEQFF. The CDR3 DNA sequence: TGTGCCAGCAGTTACTCTATCAATACAGGGCTTAACAATGAGCAGTTCTTC.

This clonotype has just a few counts. This chain joins TRBV20-1 and TRBJ1-1; D uncertain. Germline lookup yields CDR1 DFQATT and CDR2 SNEGSKA (reference sequence). Trimming took 3 bases from V and 1 from J, leaving 12 bases between them. The CDR3 loop spans 14 amino acids. CDR3 sequence reads: CSASNPRKNTEAFF. Written as DNA, the CDR3 is TGCAGTGCTAGTAACCCCAGGAAGAACACTGAAGCTTTCTTT.

This clonotype has only a few counts. V gene TRBV28 combines with J gene TRBJ2-7; unclear D gene. CDR3 length: 14 residues. Per the germline V gene, CDR1 is MDHEN and CDR2 is SYDVKM. V was shortened by 6 bases and J by 2 bases, with 14 bases between the two germline ends. CDR3 region: CASSLIGRTYEQYV. The CDR3 bases are TGTGCCAGCAGCCTTATCGGTAGGACCTACGAGCAGTACGTC.

This clonotype showed up just a few times. This chain links TRBV10-3 with TRBJ2-6; D gene unclear. Germline V gives CDR1 ENHRY, CDR2 SYGVKD. The CDR3 has 15 amino acids. The ends were cut back, 3 bases at V and 0 bases at J, with 6 bases in the middle. In nucleotides, the CDR3 is TGTGCCATCAGTGACTGGGGCTCTGGGGCCAACGTCCTGACTTTC. This translates into CAISDWGSGANVLTF.